This T cell receptor (beta chain) appears in the sequencing data of a study of blood T cell repertoires in COVID-19 (dated by TCRdb to the early 2020s). With respect to the entire study: The collaborator samples originated in the United States, Italy and Spain and spanned the acute and convalescent phases of COVID-19. The prospective study material was composed of cDNA or gDNA derived from T cells, B-cell-depleted T cells, or PBMCs. Deeply sampled blood TCRbeta repertoires from subjects exposed to, actively infected with, or recovered from COVID-19 were included in the dataset. A freely available public database, intended as a resource for researchers studying the immune response to SARS-CoV-2, is where the repertoires were released. Samples were obtained from the ongoing ImmuneRACE study (first 160 participants) and from over a thousand subjects provided by 6 global collaborators. A de-identified subject ID, COVID-19 status, age in years and sex were almost always included in the sample metadata. Where available, HLA class I and class II types were obtained from metadata supplied by the sample provider rather than from assay-based typing.

Regarding this clone: Which antigen it targets is not known. One junction end does not reproduce the germline sequence, and a read error may be involved.

At one collaborating source in Seattle, patients were enrolled during active infection and were followed longitudinally through the course of disease. Whole blood was collected in K2EDTA tubes by collaborating institutions according to the institutions' own protocols. For TCRbeta analysis, collaborators shipped samples as frozen whole blood, isolated PBMCs, or DNA extracted from either of those sample types. What the work shows at the level of the full study, not this receptor alone: The amount of clinical and demographic metadata varied by source and participant and was provided uncurated.

Including cysteine and phenylalanine, the CDR3 has 14 amino acids. CDR3 DNA only is kept here, 42 bases in frame from base 1. The germline V gene supplies CDR1 SGHDT and CDR2 YYEEEE. TCRbeta CDR3 regions were amplified from genomic DNA using the immunoSEQ Assay, a bias-controlled multiplex PCR. Concerning the study's data processing: The number of nucleated cells in each sample was estimated from the amplification of reference gene primers within the assay. To quantify the absolute abundance of each unique TCRbeta CDR3 rearrangement, sequence reads were collapsed and filtered. For each sample, productive Simpson clonality was calculated by taking the square root of Simpson's diversity index across productive rearrangements. Sourced from immuneACCESS, this table was stored by TCRdb with only in-frame sequences that have V and J called. A share of the clones is absent; for the studies checked, an unresolved V gene accounts for under half, and the remainder has no known explanation. D and trimming come from the DNA, and the V and J calls and clone size come from that table. The table for this sample lists hundreds of thousands of clones; more than 70% of them were counted only once. The ten most abundant clones make up more than 5.5% of the sample.

Sequencing used peripheral blood. The chain is assembled from TRBV5-6 and TRBJ2-7; 6 matching bases give a weak D call of TRBD2. This clonotype originated in a woman in her sixties or seventies with COVID-19, enrolled during active disease. The nucleotide sequence is given as TGTGCCAGCAGATTGGACTACTCCTCCTACGAGCAGTACTTC. Its translation reads: CASRLDYSSYEQYF.